One sample yielded the 20 T cell receptor beta chains listed below, sequenced in a study of regulatory T cells in long-lasting Graves disease. As to time point: persistent/refractory GD, antithyroid drugs over 5 years with positive TRAb. PBMC-extracted RNA yielded the TCR library. Arm-PCR with iRepertoire HTBI primers amplified the CDR3 regions for these TCR beta libraries. MiXCR was run by TCRdb on the multiplex PCR reads, yielding one entry per CDR3 protein. The data show a few hundred thousand distinct CDR3 sequences, less than 25% seen once. Sequences were derived from peripheral blood mononuclear cells (PBMCs), sampled when the disease was refractory, from a patient treated with antithyroid drugs. The receptors were sampled from a female donor with Graves disease.

This clonotype occurred many times. V usage is TRBV6-1 and J usage is TRBJ2-7; D may be TRBD1 (6 bases). V lost 6 bases and J 5 bases, leaving 17 bases between the germline ends. Germline CDR1 and CDR2: MNHNS and SASEGT. This CDR3 is built from 14 residues. CDR3 DNA sequence: TGTGCCAGCAGCACCCGGGACAAGCACCACGAGCAGTACTTC. This codes for CASSTRDKHHEQYF.

This clonotype was seen only a few times. The chain recombines TRBV28 with TRBJ2-7, with D possibly matching TRBD2 (5 bases). Germline V gene lookup returns CDR1 MDHEN and CDR2 SYDVKM. Deletions cut 6 bases from V and 2 bases from J, with 17 bases between. The CDR3 has 15 residues. The CDR3 region is CASSLKAGPPYEQYF. CDR3 bases: TGTGCCAGCAGCTTGAAGGCGGGCCCGCCCTACGAGCAGTACTTC.

This clonotype was recorded many times. V gene TRBV20-1 combines with J gene TRBJ2-7, with 10 nucleotides matching TRBD2. CDR3 length equals 13 residues. Trimming at V came to 6 bases and at J to 7 bases, leaving 9 bases not matched to a gene. CDR1 and CDR2 from the germline V gene are DFQATT and SNEGSKA (reference sequence). The CDR3 DNA follows: TGCAGTGCAGAGAAGCGGGAGGGCTGGGAGCAGTACTTC. As protein: CSAEKREGWEQYF.

The chain carries TRBV19 and TRBJ1-5, with a possible D match to TRBD1 (5 bases). This CDR3 has 17 residues. The V gene lost 6 bases and the J gene lost 3 bases, with 21 bases spanning the gap. CDR1 is LNHDA, CDR2 SQIVND, per germline (reference sequence). The CDR3 coding sequence is TGTGCCAGTAGCTATTCCATCCCGGGACGGAACAATCAGCCCCAGCATTTT. This encodes CASSYSIPGRNNQPQHF. Looking up the rest from reference TRBV19 and TRBJ1-5 gives the full variable domain: DGGITQSPKYLFRKEGQNVTLSCEQNLNHDAMYWYRQDPGQGLRLIYYSQIVNDFQKGDIAEGYSVSREKKESFPLTVTSAQKNPTAFYLCASSYSIPGRNNQPQHFGDGTRLSIL.

This sequence joins TRBV5-4 and TRBJ1-3, with D tentatively TRBD1 (6 bases). Trimming pared 0 bases from V and 5 bases from J, leaving 12 bases between. Germline CDR1 reads SGHNT; CDR2 reads YYREEE (reference sequence). This CDR3 spans 15 amino acids. CDR3 amino acids: CASSLDGGLRNTIYF. In nucleotides, the CDR3 is TGTGCCAGCAGCTTGGACGGGGGGCTAAGAAACACCATATATTTT.

This clonotype was counted a few times. The chain couples TRBV6-1 to TRBJ2-7; D possibly uses TRBD1 or TRBD2 (6 bases each). The CDR3 covers 14 residues. Trimming left V 5 bases short and J 4 bases short, with 15 bases between. In germline, CDR1 is MNHNS, CDR2 SASEGT. CDR3 in DNA: TGTGCCAGCAGTAATTGGGGGCTAGCGTACGAGCAGTACTTC. It encodes CASSNWGLAYEQYF.

In its sample, this clonotype was seen a few times. V usage is TRBV29-1 and J usage is TRBJ1-4, with D hard to call. Germline CDR1 reads SQVTM; CDR2 reads ANQGSEA. This CDR3 comprises 12 residues. V lost 7 bases and J 11 bases, leaving 17 bases between the germline ends. The CDR3 loop is CSAAVGRHKLFF. The CDR3 DNA follows: TGCAGCGCGGCCGTGGGGAGACATAAACTGTTTTTT.

The chain couples TRBV12-3 or TRBV12-4 to TRBJ2-3, with 8 nucleotides matching TRBD1. After removal of 6 bases from V and 4 bases from J, the junction contained 15 bases not matched to a gene. The CDR3 sequence is 17 residues long. The CDR3 bases are TGTGCCAGCAGCCCCGCCGGGTGGGCAGGGGGCCCAGATACGCAGTATTTT. It encodes CASSPAGWAGGPDTQYF.

This clonotype was recorded a few times. The chain uses TRBV7-3 and TRBJ1-1; D is unclear. CDR1 is SGHTA, CDR2 FQGTGA, per germline. CDR3 length: 12 amino acids. V was clipped by 5 bases and J by 8 bases, with 12 bases between them. Here the CDR3 reads CASSHIGEEAFF. In DNA form, the CDR3 reads TGTGCCAGCAGCCACATCGGGGAGGAAGCTTTCTTT.

V usage is TRBV19 and J usage is TRBJ1-1, with D maybe TRBD1 (5 bases). This CDR3 is built from 12 residues. Germline lookup yields CDR1 LNHDA and CDR2 SQIVND (reference sequence). Deletions cut 9 bases from V and 4 bases from J, with 12 bases between. The CDR3 region has the DNA TGTGCCAGCAGGGTGGGGAGCACTGAAGCTTTCTTT. It encodes CASRVGSTEAFF.

V usage is TRBV27 and J usage is TRBJ1-4; TRBD1 matches 8 bases. V was pared by 5 bases and J by 5 bases, with 22 bases of the junction left unmatched. The CDR3 contains 20 residues. Germline V gives CDR1 MNHEY, CDR2 SMNVEV (reference sequence). CDR3 nucleotides: TGTGCCAGCAGTGTGGGGAGGCAGGGGGCGCGAGTCCGTTCGAATGAAAAACTGTTTTTT. This codes for CASSVGRQGARVRSNEKLFF.

This clonotype was seen ten or more times. This chain joins TRBV2 and TRBJ1-2; 9 bases line up with TRBD1. CDR3 length: 13 residues. CDR1 is SNHLY, CDR2 FYNNEI, per germline. V shed 6 bases, J shed 8 bases, and the junction held 7 bases outside the gene matches. CDR3 DNA sequence: TGTGCCAGCAGCCACAGGGGGCAGTGGGGCTACACCTTC. Translating it yields CASSHRGQWGYTF.

In its sample, this clonotype was seen many times. The CDR3 loop reads CASSEEGYEQYF. The CDR3 DNA reads as TGTGCCAGCAGTGAAGAGGGTTACGAGCAGTACTTC. This chain joins TRBV2 and TRBJ2-7, with no clear D. Germline V lookup: CDR1 SNHLY, CDR2 FYNNEI. V was shortened by 1 base and J by 4 bases, with 5 bases between the two germline ends. This CDR3 region has 12 residues.

This clonotype was detected a few times. At one end the junction does not follow the germline gene, possibly because of a read error. The V and J genes are TRBV12-3 or TRBV12-4 and TRBJ1-5; no definite D call. The CDR3 runs 13 residues. In nucleotides, the CDR3 is TGTGCCGGCAGTTTAGCTGAGCATCAGCCCCAGCATTTT. Amino acid sequence: CAGSLAEHQPQHF.

This clonotype has ten or more counts. The chain is built from TRBV11-2 and TRBJ2-5; maybe TRBD2 (6 bases). The CDR3 spans 13 residues. The germline V and J ends were trimmed by 3 bases and 5 bases, with 10 bases remaining between them. Germline V gene lookup returns CDR1 SGHAT and CDR2 FQNNGV. The DNA of the CDR3 is TGTGCCAGCAGCTTTATCGGGACTGAGACCCAGTACTTC. Amino acids: CASSFIGTETQYF.

The table lists this clonotype with a few counts. V and J are TRBV20-1 and TRBJ2-1; 11 bases match TRBD2. Per germline, CDR1 DFQATT and CDR2 SNEGSKA (reference sequence). Unmatched junction bases numbered 5, after V lost 4 bases and J lost 6 bases. The CDR3 is made up of 14 amino acids. The CDR3 reads CSATGTSGLNEQFF. The CDR3 DNA follows: TGCAGTGCTACCGGGACTAGCGGACTCAATGAGCAGTTCTTC.

This chain links TRBV30 with TRBJ2-2; D is unresolved. CDR3 length equals 13 residues. Germline V CDR1 and CDR2: GTSNPN, SVGIG (reference sequence). The V end was cut by 4 bases, the J end by 5 bases, with 11 bases between. CDR3 sequence (DNA): TGTGCCTGGATTGTGGGTTTAACCGGGGAGCTGTTTTTT. It yields the protein CAWIVGLTGELFF.

This clonotype came up a few times. One junction end disagrees with the germline gene, perhaps due to a read error. The chain recombines TRBV28 with TRBJ2-7; 9 positions match TRBD1. Germline loops: CDR1 MDHEN, CDR2 SYDVKM. CDR3 length: 11 amino acids. CDR3: CASRDRGEQHF. CDR3 sequence (DNA): TGTGCCAGCAGGGACAGGGGCGAGCAGCACTTC.

The rearrangement links TRBV6-5 to TRBJ1-6, with 7 bases aligning to TRBD1. V shed 3 bases and J 8 bases; nucleotides not matched to a gene: 13. Germline CDR1 reads MNHEY; CDR2 reads SVGAGI. This CDR3 is built from 17 residues. CDR3 loop: CASSYNRGSSNYSPLHF. The CDR3 DNA follows: TGTGCCAGCAGTTATAACAGGGGAAGTTCGAACTATTCACCCCTCCACTTT.

This clonotype was observed a handful of times. The chain joins TRBV11-2 to TRBJ2-7; no clear D gene. The germline CDR1 and CDR2 sequences are SGHAT and FQNNGV. The CDR3 has 13 amino acids. V lost 4 bases to trimming and J lost 4 bases, with 11 bases between them. DNA of the CDR3: TGTGCCAGCAGCTATGGGTCGAGATACGAGCAGTACTTC. Translated, it gives CASSYGSRYEQYF. The complete variable domain, with remaining parts taken from reference TRBV11-2 and TRBJ2-7, reads EAGVAQSPRYKIIEKRQSVAFWCNPISGHATLYWYQQILGQGPKLLIQFQNNGVVDDSQLPKDRFSAERLKGVDSTLKIQPAKLEDSAVYLCASSYGSRYEQYFGPGTRLTVT.